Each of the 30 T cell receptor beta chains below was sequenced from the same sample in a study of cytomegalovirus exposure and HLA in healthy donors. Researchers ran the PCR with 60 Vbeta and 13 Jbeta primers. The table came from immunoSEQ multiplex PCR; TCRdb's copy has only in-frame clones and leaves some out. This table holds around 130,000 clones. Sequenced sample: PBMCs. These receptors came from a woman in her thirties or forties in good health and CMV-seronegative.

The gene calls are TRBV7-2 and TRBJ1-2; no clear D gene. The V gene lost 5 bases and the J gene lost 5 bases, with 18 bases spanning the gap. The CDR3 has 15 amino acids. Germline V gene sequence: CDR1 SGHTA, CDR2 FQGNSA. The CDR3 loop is CASSTGPGEEYGYTF. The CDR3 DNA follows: TGTGCCAGCAGCACGGGTCCCGGAGAGGAATATGGCTACACCTTC. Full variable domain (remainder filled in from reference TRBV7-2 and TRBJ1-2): GAGVSQSPSNKVTEKGKDVELRCDPISGHTALYWYRQSLGQGLEFLIYFQGNSAPDKSGLPSDRFSAERTGGSVSTLTIQRTQQEDSAVYLCASSTGPGEEYGYTFGSGTRLTVV.

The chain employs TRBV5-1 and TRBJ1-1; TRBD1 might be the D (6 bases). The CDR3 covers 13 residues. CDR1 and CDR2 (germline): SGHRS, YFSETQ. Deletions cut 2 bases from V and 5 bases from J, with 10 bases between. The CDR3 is CASSLQGQTEAFF. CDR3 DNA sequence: TGCGCCAGCAGCTTACAGGGCCAGACTGAAGCTTTCTTT.

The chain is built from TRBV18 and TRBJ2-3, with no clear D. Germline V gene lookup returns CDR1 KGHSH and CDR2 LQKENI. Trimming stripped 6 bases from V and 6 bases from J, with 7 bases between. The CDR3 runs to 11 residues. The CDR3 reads CASSLSDTQYF. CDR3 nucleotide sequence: TGTGCCAGCTCTCTCTCCGATACGCAGTATTTT.

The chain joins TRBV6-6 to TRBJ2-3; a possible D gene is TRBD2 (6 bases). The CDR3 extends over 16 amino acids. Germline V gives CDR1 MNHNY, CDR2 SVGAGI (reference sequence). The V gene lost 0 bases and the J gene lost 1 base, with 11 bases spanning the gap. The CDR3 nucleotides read TGTGCCAGCAGTTACTCAAGATGGGGGGGCACAGATACGCAGTATTTT. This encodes CASSYSRWGGTDTQYF.

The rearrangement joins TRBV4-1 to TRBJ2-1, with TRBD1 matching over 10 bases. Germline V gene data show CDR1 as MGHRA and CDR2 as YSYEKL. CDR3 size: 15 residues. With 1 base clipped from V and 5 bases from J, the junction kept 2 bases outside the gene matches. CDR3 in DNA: TGCGCCAGCAGCCAAGGGGACAGGGGACACAATGAGCAGTTCTTC. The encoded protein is CASSQGDRGHNEQFF.

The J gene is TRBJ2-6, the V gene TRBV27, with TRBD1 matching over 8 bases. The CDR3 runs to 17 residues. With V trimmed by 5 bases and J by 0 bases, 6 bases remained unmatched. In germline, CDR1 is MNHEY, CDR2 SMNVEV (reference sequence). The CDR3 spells CASSKDRESSGANVLTF. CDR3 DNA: TGTGCCAGCAGTAAGGACAGGGAAAGCTCTGGGGCCAACGTCCTGACTTTC.

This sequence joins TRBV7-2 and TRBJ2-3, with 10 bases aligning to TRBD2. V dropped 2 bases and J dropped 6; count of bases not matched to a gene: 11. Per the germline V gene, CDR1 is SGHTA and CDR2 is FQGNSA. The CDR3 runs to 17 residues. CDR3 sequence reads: CASSLSGLAGARDTQYF. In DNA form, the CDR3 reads TGTGCCAGCAGCTTATCGGGCCTAGCGGGGGCACGGGATACGCAGTATTTT.

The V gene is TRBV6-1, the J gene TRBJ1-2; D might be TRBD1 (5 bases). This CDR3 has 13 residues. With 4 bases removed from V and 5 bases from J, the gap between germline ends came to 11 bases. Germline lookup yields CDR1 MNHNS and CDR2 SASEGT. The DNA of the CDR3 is TGTGCCAGCAGTGGAGGCAGGGTTTATGGCTACACCTTC. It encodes CASSGGRVYGYTF.

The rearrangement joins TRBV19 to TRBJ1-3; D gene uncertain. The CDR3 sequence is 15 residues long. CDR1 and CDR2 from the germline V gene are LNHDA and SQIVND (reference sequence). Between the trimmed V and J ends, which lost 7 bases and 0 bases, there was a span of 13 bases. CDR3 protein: CASISPRSSGNTIYF. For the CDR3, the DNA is TGTGCCAGTATTTCCCCGCGGTCCTCTGGAAACACCATATATTTT.

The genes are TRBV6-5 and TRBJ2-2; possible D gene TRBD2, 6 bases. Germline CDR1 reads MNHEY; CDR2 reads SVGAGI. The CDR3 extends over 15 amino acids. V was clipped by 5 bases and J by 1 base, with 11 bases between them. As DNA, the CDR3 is TGTGCCAGCAGTCCCGGGACTTTGAACACCGGGGAGCTGTTTTTT. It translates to CASSPGTLNTGELFF.

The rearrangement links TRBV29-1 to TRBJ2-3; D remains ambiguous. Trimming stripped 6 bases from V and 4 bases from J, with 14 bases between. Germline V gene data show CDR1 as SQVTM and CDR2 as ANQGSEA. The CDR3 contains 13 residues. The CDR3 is CSVRTAPADTQYF. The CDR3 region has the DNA TGCAGCGTCCGTACAGCACCGGCAGATACGCAGTATTTT.

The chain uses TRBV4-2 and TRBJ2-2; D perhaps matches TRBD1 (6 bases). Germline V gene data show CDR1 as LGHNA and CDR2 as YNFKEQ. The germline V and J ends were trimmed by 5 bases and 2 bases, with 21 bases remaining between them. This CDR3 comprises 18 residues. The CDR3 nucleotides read TGTGCCAGCAGCGTCTCCGGGACACCCCTCTTCAACACCGGGGAGCTGTTTTTT. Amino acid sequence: CASSVSGTPLFNTGELFF.

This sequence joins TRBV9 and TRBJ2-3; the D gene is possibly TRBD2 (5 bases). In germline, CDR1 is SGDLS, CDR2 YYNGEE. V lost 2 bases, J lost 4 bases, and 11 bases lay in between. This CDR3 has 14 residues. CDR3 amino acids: CASSVRELADTQYF. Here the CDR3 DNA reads TGTGCCAGCAGCGTCCGGGAATTGGCAGATACGCAGTATTTT.

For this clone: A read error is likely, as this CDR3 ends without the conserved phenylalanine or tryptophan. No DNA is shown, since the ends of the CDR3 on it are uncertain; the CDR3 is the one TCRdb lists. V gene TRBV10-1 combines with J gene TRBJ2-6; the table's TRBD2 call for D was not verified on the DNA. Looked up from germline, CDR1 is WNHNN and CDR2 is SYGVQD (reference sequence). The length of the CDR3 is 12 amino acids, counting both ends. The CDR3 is CASTDICREGSL.

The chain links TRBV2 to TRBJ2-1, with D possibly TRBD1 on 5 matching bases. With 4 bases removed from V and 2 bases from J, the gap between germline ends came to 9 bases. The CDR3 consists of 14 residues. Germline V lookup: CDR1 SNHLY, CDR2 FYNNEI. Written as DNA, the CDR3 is TGTGCCAGCAGTGTATGGGGCGCCTACAATGAGCAGTTCTTC. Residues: CASSVWGAYNEQFF.

The CDR3 DNA follows: TGTGCCAGCAGCCAGGCGGGGGGCAACACTGAAGCTTTCTTT. Translating it yields CASSQAGGNTEAFF. This chain uses TRBV7-3 with TRBJ1-1; weak D call: TRBD1 (6 bases). Between the trimmed V and J ends, which lost 5 bases and 2 bases, there was a span of 12 bases. This CDR3 region has 14 residues. Germline CDR1 is SGHTA and CDR2 is FQGTGA.

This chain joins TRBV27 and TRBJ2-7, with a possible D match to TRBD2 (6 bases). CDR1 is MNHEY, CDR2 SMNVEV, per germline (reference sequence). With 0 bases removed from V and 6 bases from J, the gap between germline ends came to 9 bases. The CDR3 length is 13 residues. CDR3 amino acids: CASSLSLGGEQYF. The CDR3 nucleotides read TGTGCCAGCAGTTTATCCTTGGGAGGCGAGCAGTACTTC.

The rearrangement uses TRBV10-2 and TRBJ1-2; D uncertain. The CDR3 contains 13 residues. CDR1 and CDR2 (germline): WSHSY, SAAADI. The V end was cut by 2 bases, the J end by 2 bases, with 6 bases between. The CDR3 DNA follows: TGCGCCAGCAGTGAGGCTGGCAACTATGGCTACACCTTC. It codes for CASSEAGNYGYTF.

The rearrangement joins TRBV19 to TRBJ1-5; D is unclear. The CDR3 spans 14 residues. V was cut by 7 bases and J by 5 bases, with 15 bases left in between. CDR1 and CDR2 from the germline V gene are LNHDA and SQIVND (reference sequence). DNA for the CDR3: TGTGCCAGTAATACCGGTGGAGGCCATCAGCCCCAGCATTTT. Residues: CASNTGGGHQPQHF.

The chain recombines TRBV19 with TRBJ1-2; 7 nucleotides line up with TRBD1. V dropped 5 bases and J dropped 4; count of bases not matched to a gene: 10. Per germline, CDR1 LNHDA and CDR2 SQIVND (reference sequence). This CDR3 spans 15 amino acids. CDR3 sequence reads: CASSDPSGGSYGYTF. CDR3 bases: TGTGCCAGTAGTGACCCTTCAGGGGGAAGCTATGGCTACACCTTC. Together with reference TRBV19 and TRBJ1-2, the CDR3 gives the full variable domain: DGGITQSPKYLFRKEGQNVTLSCEQNLNHDAMYWYRQDPGQGLRLIYYSQIVNDFQKGDIAEGYSVSREKKESFPLTVTSAQKNPTAFYLCASSDPSGGSYGYTFGSGTRLTVV.

The CDR3 coding sequence is TGTGCCAGCAGTGCGGAGACTAGCGGGAAACAGTACGTC. Amino acid sequence: CASSAETSGKQYV. The V gene is TRBV2, the J gene TRBJ2-7; 11 nucleotides line up with TRBD2. V was pared by 4 bases and J by 10 bases, with 6 bases of the junction left unmatched. Germline assignment: CDR1 SNHLY and CDR2 FYNNEI. CDR3 length: 13 residues.

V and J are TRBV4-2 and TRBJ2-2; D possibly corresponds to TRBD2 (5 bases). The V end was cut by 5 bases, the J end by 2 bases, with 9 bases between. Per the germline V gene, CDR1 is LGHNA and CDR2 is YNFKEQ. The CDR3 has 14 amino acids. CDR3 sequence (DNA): TGTGCCAGCAGCGCTAGCCCAAACACCGGGGAGCTGTTTTTT. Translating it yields CASSASPNTGELFF.

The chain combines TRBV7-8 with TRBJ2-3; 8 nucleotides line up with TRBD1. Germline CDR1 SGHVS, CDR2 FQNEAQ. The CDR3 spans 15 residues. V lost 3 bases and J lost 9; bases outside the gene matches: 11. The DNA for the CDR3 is TGTGCCAGCAGCTTCCGGACAGGGATCCCCCCCACGCAGTATTTT. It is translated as CASSFRTGIPPTQYF.

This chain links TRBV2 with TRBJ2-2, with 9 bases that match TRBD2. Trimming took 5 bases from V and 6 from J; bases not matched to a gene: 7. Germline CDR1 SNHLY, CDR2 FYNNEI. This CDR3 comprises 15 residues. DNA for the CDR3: TGTGCCAGCAGTAGGACTAGCGCGACTCCCGGGGAGCTGTTTTTT. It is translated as CASSRTSATPGELFF.

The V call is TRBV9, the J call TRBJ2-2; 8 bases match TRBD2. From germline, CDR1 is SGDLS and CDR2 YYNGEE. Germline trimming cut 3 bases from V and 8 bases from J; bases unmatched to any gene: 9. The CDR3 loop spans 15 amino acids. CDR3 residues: CASSASGSLAGELFF. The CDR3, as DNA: TGTGCCAGCAGCGCCAGCGGGAGTCTCGCAGGGGAGCTGTTTTTT. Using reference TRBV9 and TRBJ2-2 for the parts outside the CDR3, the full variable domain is DSGVTQTPKHLITATGQRVTLRCSPRSGDLSVYWYQQSLDQGLQFLIQYYNGEERAKGNILERFSAQQFPDLHSELNLSSLELGDSALYFCASSASGSLAGELFFGEGSRLTVL.

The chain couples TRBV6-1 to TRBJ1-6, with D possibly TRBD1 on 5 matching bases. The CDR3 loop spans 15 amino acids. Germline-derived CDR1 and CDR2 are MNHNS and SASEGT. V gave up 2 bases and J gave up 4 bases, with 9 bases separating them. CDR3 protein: CASSEHGGYNSPLHF. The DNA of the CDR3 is TGTGCCAGCAGTGAACACGGGGGGTATAATTCACCCCTCCACTTT.

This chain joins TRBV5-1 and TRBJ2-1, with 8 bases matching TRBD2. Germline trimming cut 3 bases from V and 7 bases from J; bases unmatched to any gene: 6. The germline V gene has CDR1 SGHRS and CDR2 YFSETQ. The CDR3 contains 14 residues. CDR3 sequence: CASSSGLAVNEQFF. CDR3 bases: TGCGCCAGCAGCTCTGGACTAGCAGTTAATGAGCAGTTCTTC.

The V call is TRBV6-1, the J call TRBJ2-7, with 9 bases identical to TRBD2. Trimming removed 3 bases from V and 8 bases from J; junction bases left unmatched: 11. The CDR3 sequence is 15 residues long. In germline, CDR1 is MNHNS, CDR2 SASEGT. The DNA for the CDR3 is TGTGCCAGCAGTGATGGCGGGGGGGTAAAGTGGAAGCAGTACTTC. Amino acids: CASSDGGGVKWKQYF.

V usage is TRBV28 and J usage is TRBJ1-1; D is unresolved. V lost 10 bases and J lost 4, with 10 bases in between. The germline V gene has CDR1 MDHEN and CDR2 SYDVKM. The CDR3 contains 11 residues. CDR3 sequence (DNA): TGTGCCACCTTAACGGTCACTGAAGCTTTCTTT. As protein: CATLTVTEAFF.

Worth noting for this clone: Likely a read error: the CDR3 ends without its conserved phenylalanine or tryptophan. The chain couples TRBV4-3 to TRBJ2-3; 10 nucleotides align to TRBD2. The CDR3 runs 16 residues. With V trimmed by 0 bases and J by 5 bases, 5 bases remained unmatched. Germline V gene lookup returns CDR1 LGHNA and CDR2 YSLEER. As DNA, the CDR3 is TGCGCCAGCAGCCAAGAAGTAGCGGGGGGCCTAGATACGCAGTATTCT. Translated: CASSQEVAGGLDTQYS.